What follows is one TCR beta chain and its context. Its antigen is as yet unknown. MiXCR, run by TCRdb on the 5' RACE reads, gives a single entry per CDR3 protein. The sample holds 350,000 to 500,000 distinct CDR3 sequences, over 15% seen once. This sample was taken from a study of T-cell memory formation after mild COVID-19. At the level of the study: There were largely donor-specific TCR clusters. Study-wide results and limits: Researchers found some responding clones in pre-infection memory, a sign that cross-reactive memory joined.

The V gene's germline CDR1 is DFQATT and CDR2 SNEGSKA (reference sequence). Trimming removed 1 base at V and 1 base at J, with 12 bases between. There are 15 residues in the CDR3. Specimen: PBMCs or a T cell subset sorted from them (not recorded which). This chain uses TRBV20-1 with TRBJ2-3; D gene uncertain. The TCR comes from a man between 18 and 29 years old who had mild COVID-19 (a few samples of this study predate the infection). Cell type and time point are not known. The CDR3 DNA is TGCAGTGCTAGAGGTACCTACGGAGGCACAGATACGCAGTATTTT. Protein sequence: CSARGTYGGTDTQYF.